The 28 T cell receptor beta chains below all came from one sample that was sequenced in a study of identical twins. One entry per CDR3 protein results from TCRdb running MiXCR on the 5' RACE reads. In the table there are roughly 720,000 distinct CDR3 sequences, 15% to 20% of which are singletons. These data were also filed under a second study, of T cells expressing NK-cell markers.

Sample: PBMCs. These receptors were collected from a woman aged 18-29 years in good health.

The CDR3 spells CASSELSAPYNEQFF. The CDR3 DNA sequence: TGTGCCAGCAGTGAGTTAAGCGCCCCTTATAATGAGCAGTTCTTC. The V call is TRBV6-4, the J call TRBJ2-1; D unclear. V was cut by 3 bases and J by 7 bases, with 16 bases left in between. Looked up from germline, CDR1 is MRHNA and CDR2 is SNTAGT. The CDR3 loop spans 15 amino acids.

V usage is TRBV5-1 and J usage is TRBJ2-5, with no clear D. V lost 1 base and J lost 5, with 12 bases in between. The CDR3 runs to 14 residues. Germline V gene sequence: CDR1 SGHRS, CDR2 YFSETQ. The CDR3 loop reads CASSLSRLRETQYF. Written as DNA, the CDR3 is TGCGCCAGCAGCTTGAGCAGGCTTCGCGAGACCCAGTACTTC.

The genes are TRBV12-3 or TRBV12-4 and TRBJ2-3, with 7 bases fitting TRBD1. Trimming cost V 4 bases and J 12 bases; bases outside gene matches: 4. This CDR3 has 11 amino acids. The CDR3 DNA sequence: TGTGCCAGCAGTTACGGACAGGACCAGTATTTT. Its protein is CASSYGQDQYF.

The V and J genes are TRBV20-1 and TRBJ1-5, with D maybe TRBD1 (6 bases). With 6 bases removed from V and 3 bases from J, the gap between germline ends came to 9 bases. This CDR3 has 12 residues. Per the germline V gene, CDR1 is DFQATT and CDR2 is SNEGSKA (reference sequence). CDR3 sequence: CSARDNNQPQHF. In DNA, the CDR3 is TGCAGTGCACGGGACAACAATCAGCCCCAGCATTTT.

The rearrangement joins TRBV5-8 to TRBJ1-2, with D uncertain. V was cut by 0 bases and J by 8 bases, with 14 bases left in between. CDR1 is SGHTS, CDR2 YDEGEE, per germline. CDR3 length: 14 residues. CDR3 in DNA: TGTGCCAGCAGCTTGGTAGAGGGAGTGAAGGGCTACACCTTC. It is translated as CASSLVEGVKGYTF.

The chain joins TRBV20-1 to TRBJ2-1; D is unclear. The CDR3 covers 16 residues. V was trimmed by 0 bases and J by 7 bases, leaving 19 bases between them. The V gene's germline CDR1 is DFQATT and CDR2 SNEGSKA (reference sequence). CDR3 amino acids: CSARDPGLRVENEQFF. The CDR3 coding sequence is TGCAGTGCTAGAGATCCTGGTTTAAGGGTGGAGAATGAGCAGTTCTTC.

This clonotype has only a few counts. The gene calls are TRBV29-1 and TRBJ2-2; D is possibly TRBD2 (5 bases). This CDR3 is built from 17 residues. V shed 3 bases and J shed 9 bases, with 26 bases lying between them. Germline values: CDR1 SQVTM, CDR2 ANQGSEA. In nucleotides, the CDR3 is TGCAGCGTTGAGAAGCAAAGAAAGGTCCGGGGAATCCGGGAGCTGTTTTTT. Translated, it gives CSVEKQRKVRGIRELFF.

The CDR3 spells CSADRDLSYNEQFF. CDR3 DNA: TGCAGTGCTGACCGGGACCTAAGCTACAATGAGCAGTTCTTC. The gene calls are TRBV20-1 and TRBJ2-1; tentatively, D is TRBD1 or TRBD2 (5 bases each). The CDR3 is 14 residues long. Per the germline V gene, CDR1 is DFQATT and CDR2 is SNEGSKA (reference sequence). V was cut by 5 bases and J by 3 bases, with 14 bases left in between.

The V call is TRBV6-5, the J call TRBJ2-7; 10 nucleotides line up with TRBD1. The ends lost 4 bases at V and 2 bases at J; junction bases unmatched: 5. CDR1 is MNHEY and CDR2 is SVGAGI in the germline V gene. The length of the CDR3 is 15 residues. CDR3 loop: CASSFQGQGAYEQYF. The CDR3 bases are TGTGCCAGCAGTTTCCAAGGACAGGGGGCCTACGAGCAGTACTTC.

Here the CDR3 reads CASSLGSISYNEQFF. The CDR3 DNA reads TGCGCCAGCAGCTTGGGATCGATTTCCTACAATGAGCAGTTCTTC. The genes are TRBV5-1 and TRBJ2-1; D gene uncertain. Between the trimmed V and J ends, which lost 0 bases and 1 base, there was a span of 8 bases. From germline, CDR1 is SGHRS and CDR2 YFSETQ. This CDR3 region has 15 residues.

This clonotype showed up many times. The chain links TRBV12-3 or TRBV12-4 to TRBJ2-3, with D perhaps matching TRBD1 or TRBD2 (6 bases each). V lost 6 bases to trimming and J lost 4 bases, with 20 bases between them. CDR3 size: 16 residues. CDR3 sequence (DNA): TGTGCCAGCAGCTCGGTAGGGGGAGCGGGCCCAGATACGCAGTATTTT. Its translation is CASSSVGGAGPDTQYF.

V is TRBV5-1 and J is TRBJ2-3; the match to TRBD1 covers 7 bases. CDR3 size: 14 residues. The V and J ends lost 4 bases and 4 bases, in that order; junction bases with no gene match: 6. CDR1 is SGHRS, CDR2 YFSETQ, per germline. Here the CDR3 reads CASSIQGFADTQYF. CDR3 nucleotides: TGCGCCAGCAGCATACAGGGGTTTGCAGATACGCAGTATTTT.

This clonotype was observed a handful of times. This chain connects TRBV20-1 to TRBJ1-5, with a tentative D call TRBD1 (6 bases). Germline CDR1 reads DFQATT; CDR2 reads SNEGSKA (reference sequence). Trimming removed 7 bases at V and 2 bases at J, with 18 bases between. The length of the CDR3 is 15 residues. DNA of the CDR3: TGCAGTGTCGTAGGAGGGGGAACGGGCAATCAGCCCCAGCATTTT. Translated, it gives CSVVGGGTGNQPQHF.

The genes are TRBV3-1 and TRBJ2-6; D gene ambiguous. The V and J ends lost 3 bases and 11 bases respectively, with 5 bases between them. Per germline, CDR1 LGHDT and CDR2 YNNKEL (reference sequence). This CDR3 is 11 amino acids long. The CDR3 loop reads CASSHFYVLTF. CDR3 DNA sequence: TGTGCCAGCAGCCATTTTTACGTCCTGACTTTC.

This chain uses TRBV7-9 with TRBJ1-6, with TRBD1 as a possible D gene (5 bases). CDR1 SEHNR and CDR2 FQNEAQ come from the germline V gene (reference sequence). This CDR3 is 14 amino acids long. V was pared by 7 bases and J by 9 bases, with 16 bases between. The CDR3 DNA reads TGTGCCAGCACCCGAGCGGGGGGATCTTCACCCCTCCACTTT. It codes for CASTRAGGSSPLHF.

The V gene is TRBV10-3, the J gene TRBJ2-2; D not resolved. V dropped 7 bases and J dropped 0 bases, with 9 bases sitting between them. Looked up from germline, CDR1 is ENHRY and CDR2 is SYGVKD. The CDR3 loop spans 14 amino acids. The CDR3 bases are TGTGCCATCAAGCAAACTCCGAACACCGGGGAGCTGTTTTTT. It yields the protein CAIKQTPNTGELFF.

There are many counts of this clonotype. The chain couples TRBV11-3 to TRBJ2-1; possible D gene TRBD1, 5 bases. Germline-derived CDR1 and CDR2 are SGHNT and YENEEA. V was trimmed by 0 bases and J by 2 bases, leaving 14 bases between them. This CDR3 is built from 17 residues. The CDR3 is CASSLDGLRGTYNEQFF. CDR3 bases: TGTGCCAGCAGCTTAGACGGGTTAAGGGGTACCTACAATGAGCAGTTCTTC.

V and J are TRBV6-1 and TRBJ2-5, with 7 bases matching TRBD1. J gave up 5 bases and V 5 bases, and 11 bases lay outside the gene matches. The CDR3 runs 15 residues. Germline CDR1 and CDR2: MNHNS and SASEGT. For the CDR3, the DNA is TGTGCCAGCAGTAGGGGGACAGCCAACTGGGAGACCCAGTACTTC. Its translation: CASSRGTANWETQYF.

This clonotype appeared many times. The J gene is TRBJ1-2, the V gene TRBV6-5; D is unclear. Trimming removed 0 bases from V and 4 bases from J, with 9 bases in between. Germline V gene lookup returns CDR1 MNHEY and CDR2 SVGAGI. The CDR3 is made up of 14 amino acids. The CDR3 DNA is TGTGCCAGCAGTTACTCGAGTAGAGGCTATGGCTACACCTTC. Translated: CASSYSSRGYGYTF.

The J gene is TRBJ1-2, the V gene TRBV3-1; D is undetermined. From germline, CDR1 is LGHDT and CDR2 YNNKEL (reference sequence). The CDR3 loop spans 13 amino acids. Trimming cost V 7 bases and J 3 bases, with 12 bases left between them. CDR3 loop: CASKGDGDYGYTF. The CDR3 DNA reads TGTGCCAGCAAAGGAGACGGAGACTATGGCTACACCTTC.

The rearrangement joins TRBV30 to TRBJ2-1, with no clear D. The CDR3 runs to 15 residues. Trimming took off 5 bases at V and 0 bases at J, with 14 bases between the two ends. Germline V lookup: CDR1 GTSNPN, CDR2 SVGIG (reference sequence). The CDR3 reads CAWESFASSYNEQFF. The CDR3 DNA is TGTGCCTGGGAGAGCTTTGCAAGCTCCTACAATGAGCAGTTCTTC.

This CDR3 reads CSVVAGNQPQHF. In DNA, the CDR3 is TGCAGCGTTGTCGCGGGGAATCAGCCCCAGCATTTT. The V call is TRBV29-1, the J call TRBJ1-5; unclear D gene. The V and J ends lost 4 bases and 4 bases respectively, with 8 bases between them. Germline V gene data show CDR1 as SQVTM and CDR2 as ANQGSEA. This CDR3 spans 12 amino acids.

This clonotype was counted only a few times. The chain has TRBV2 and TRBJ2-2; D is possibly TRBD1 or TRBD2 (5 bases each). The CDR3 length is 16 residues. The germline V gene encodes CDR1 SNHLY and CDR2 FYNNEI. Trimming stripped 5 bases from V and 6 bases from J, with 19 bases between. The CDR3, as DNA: TGTGCCAGCAGTTACAGAGGACTTGAGGGGTCCGGGGAGCTGTTTTTT. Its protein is CASSYRGLEGSGELFF.

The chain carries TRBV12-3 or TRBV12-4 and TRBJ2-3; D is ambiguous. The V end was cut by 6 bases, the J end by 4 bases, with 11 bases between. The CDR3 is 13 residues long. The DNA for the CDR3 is TGTGCCAGCAGCCTAAGTGAGGCAGATACGCAGTATTTT. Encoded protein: CASSLSEADTQYF.

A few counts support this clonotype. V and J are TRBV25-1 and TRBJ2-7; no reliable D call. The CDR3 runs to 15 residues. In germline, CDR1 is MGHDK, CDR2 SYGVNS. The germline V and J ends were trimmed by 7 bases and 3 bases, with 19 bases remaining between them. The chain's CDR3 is CASNPRLALGYEQYF. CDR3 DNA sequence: TGTGCCAGCAACCCCAGACTGGCTTTGGGCTACGAGCAGTACTTC.

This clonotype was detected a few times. CDR3 DNA sequence: TGTGCCAGCAGGTTACGGCAAGCAGCTGAAGCTTTCTTT. Translation: CASRLRQAAEAFF. V is TRBV12-3 or TRBV12-4 and J is TRBJ1-1; no reliable D call. The CDR3 length is 13 residues. Trimming took 6 bases from V and 6 from J, leaving 14 bases between them.

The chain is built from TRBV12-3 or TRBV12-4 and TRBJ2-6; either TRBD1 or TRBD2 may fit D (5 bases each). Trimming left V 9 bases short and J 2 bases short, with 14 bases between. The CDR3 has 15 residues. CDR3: CASAGLGAGANVLTF. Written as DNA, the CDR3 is TGTGCCAGTGCCGGATTGGGGGCTGGGGCCAACGTCCTGACTTTC.

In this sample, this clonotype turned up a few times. The CDR3 coding sequence is TGCAGTGCTACCAGCAGCAATCAGCCCCAGCATTTT. Encoded protein: CSATSSNQPQHF. J is TRBJ1-5 and V is TRBV20-1; D gene unclear. CDR1 is DFQATT, CDR2 SNEGSKA, per germline (reference sequence). The CDR3 extends over 12 amino acids. V was clipped by 4 bases and J by 1 base, with 5 bases between them.